The next 16 T cell receptor beta chains were all read from a single sample in a study of Graves' ophthalmopathy and Graves' hyperthyroidism. CDR3 regions of TCR beta were amplified from RNA transcripts. Second-round multiplex PCR came after first-round RT-PCR with HTBI primers. TCRdb analysed the multiplex PCR reads with MiXCR anew, one entry per CDR3 protein. This table has about 500,000 distinct CDR3 sequences, 13% to 15% appearing once. What was sequenced was blood. Every receptor here comes from a woman in her 30s with Graves' ophthalmopathy.

This clonotype showed up many times. The CDR3 sequence is CASRARDGRHTEAFF. DNA of the CDR3: TGTGCCAGCAGAGCCCGGGACGGCCGCCACACTGAAGCTTTCTTT. The chain joins TRBV6-5 to TRBJ1-1; perhaps TRBD1 as D (5 bases). This CDR3 region has 15 residues. Germline assignment: CDR1 MNHEY and CDR2 SVGAGI. V was shortened by 6 bases and J by 3 bases, with 17 bases between the two germline ends.

The chain's CDR3 is CASSSGVGGTEAFF. The CDR3 region has the DNA TGTGCCAGCAGCTCTGGGGTAGGGGGCACTGAAGCTTTCTTT. This sequence joins TRBV7-6 and TRBJ1-1; perhaps TRBD1 as D (6 bases). With 4 bases removed from V and 4 bases from J, the gap between germline ends came to 13 bases. Germline CDR1 is SGHVS and CDR2 is FNYEAQ. The CDR3 has 14 amino acids.

J is TRBJ1-5 and V is TRBV6-2 or TRBV6-3, with no clear D. Germline lookup yields CDR1 MNHEY and CDR2 SVGEGT. The CDR3 loop spans 14 amino acids. V lost 4 bases and J 7 bases, leaving 14 bases between the germline ends. The CDR3 DNA sequence: TGTGCCAGCAGTTCGTCAAGCCTAATCCAGCCCCAGCATTTT. Its protein is CASSSSSLIQPQHF.

This clonotype was seen ten or more times. This chain joins TRBV28 and TRBJ2-5; 7 bases map to TRBD2. CDR3 size: 16 residues. Germline assignment: CDR1 MDHEN and CDR2 SYDVKM. The V and J ends lost 2 bases and 5 bases, in that order; junction bases with no gene match: 11. The CDR3 region is CASSLILAEPWETQYF. CDR3 DNA: TGTGCCAGCAGTTTAATCCTAGCGGAACCTTGGGAGACCCAGTACTTC.

This clonotype was counted at least ten times. The rearrangement joins TRBV27 to TRBJ1-5, with D maybe TRBD1 (5 bases). Deletions cut 6 bases from V and 5 bases from J, with 20 bases between. CDR1 is MNHEY, CDR2 SMNVEV, per germline (reference sequence). The CDR3 has 16 amino acids. CDR3 coding DNA: TGTGCCAGCAGAGGTCGGGGCACCGGGGAGGATCAGCCCCAGCATTTT. Translation: CASRGRGTGEDQPQHF.

This chain joins TRBV20-1 and TRBJ1-2, with D maybe TRBD1 (6 bases). Per the germline V gene, CDR1 is DFQATT and CDR2 is SNEGSKA (reference sequence). Trimming left V 5 bases short and J 10 bases short, with 8 bases between. The CDR3 totals 9 residues. For the CDR3, the DNA is TGCAGTGCTTCAGGGGACTACACCTTC. It is translated as CSASGDYTF.

This clonotype was found many times. The gene calls are TRBV28 and TRBJ2-7; no clear D gene. The ends were cut back, 8 bases at V and 6 bases at J, with 17 bases in the middle. The CDR3 contains 13 residues. Per the germline V gene, CDR1 is MDHEN and CDR2 is SYDVKM. The CDR3 is CASDRRWTSEQYF. CDR3 bases: TGTGCCAGCGACCGGCGTTGGACCAGCGAGCAGTACTTC. Together with reference TRBV28 and TRBJ2-7, the CDR3 gives the full variable domain: DVKVTQSSRYLVKRTGEKVFLECVQDMDHENMFWYRQDPGLGLRLIYFSYDVKMKEKGDIPEGYSVSREKKERFSLILESASTNQTSMYLCASDRRWTSEQYFGPGTRLTVT.

This clonotype was seen many times. This chain connects TRBV10-2 to TRBJ1-1, with 8 bases that match TRBD1. V lost 6 bases, J lost 3 bases, and 6 bases stayed unmatched. There are 14 residues in the CDR3. Germline V gene lookup returns CDR1 WSHSY and CDR2 SAAADI. In DNA form, the CDR3 reads TGCGCCAGCAGCGTGACAGGGGAGTACACTGAAGCTTTCTTT. Translated: CASSVTGEYTEAFF.

This clonotype was found many times. A much bigger clone sits one base away, suggesting this may be a read error. The rearrangement uses TRBV6-5 and TRBJ2-7; D call uncertain. Germline lookup yields CDR1 MNHEY and CDR2 SVGAGI. This CDR3 contains 15 residues. The DNA for the CDR3 is TGTGCCAGCGGTTATGGGTCGAGGTCCTCCTACGAGCAGTACTTC. This gives the protein CASGYGSRSSYEQYF.

This clonotype was seen repeatedly, ten times or more. This chain uses TRBV28 with TRBJ2-5, with D possibly matching TRBD1 (6 bases). From germline, CDR1 is MDHEN and CDR2 SYDVKM. The CDR3 spans 13 residues. The V end was cut by 6 bases, the J end by 4 bases, with 12 bases between. In DNA form, the CDR3 reads TGTGCCAGCAGGCGGACAGTCGCAGAGACCCAGTACTTC. It translates to CASRRTVAETQYF.

This sequence joins TRBV7-6 and TRBJ2-7; TRBD1 aligns across 9 bases. Unmatched junction bases numbered 7, after V lost 2 bases and J lost 5 bases. CDR1 is SGHVS, CDR2 FNYEAQ, per germline. The CDR3 covers 15 residues. The CDR3 loop is CASSLLLQGANEQYF. In DNA, the CDR3 is TGTGCCAGCAGCTTATTGCTACAGGGGGCTAACGAGCAGTACTTC. The complete variable domain, with remaining parts taken from reference TRBV7-6 and TRBJ2-7, reads GAGVSQSPRYKVTKRGQDVALRCDPISGHVSLYWYRQALGQGPEFLTYFNYEAQQDKSGLPNDRFSAERPEGSISTLTIQRTEQRDSAMYRCASSLLLQGANEQYFGPGTRLTVT.

To note about this clonotype: A much larger clone is a single base away; this may be a read error. This chain links TRBV4-1 with TRBJ2-5; tentatively, D is TRBD2 (6 bases). This CDR3 has 15 amino acids. The V gene's germline CDR1 is MGHRA and CDR2 YSYEKL. For the CDR3, the DNA is TGCGCCAGCAGCCAAGTTCTGGGGGGAAGGGAGACCCGGTACTTC. Protein product: CASSQVLGGRETRYF.

This clonotype was recorded a few times. This clone may be a read error of a much larger clone one base away. This rearrangement joins TRBV28 to TRBJ1-6; D remains ambiguous. Germline lookup yields CDR1 MDHEN and CDR2 SYDVKM. The CDR3 totals 13 residues. The CDR3 protein is CASSPSGYSHLHF. The CDR3 coding sequence is TGTGCCAGCAGTCCTTCGGGTTACTCACACCTCCACTTT. Filled out from reference TRBV28 and TRBJ1-6, the complete variable domain reads DVKVTQSSRYLVKRTGEKVFLECVQDMDHENMFWYRQDPGLGLRLIYFSYDVKMKEKGDIPEGYSVSREKKERFSLILESASTNQTSMYLCASSPSGYSHLHFGNGTRLTVT.

This clonotype was seen ten or more times. The chain couples TRBV11-3 to TRBJ2-7, with a weak D call TRBD2 (6 bases). The V and J ends lost 5 bases and 3 bases respectively, with 17 bases between them. The CDR3 spans 15 residues. Germline V gene lookup returns CDR1 SGHNT and CDR2 YENEEA. The CDR3: CASSPRRDANYEQYF. CDR3 bases: TGTGCCAGCAGCCCCAGGAGGGATGCTAACTACGAGCAGTACTTC.

The chain links TRBV20-1 to TRBJ1-5; D perhaps matches TRBD1 (5 bases). CDR1 and CDR2 from the germline V gene are DFQATT and SNEGSKA (reference sequence). The CDR3 spans 17 residues. V dropped 1 base and J dropped 7 bases, with 23 bases sitting between them. The CDR3 sequence: CSARAPGGAKAGQPQHF. The CDR3 DNA reads TGCAGTGCTAGAGCCCCAGGAGGGGCAAAGGCGGGCCAGCCCCAGCATTTT.

At least ten counts were recorded for this clonotype. The chain uses TRBV28 and TRBJ1-5; no clear D gene. Looked up from germline, CDR1 is MDHEN and CDR2 is SYDVKM. Deletions cut 10 bases from V and 0 bases from J, with 16 bases between. The CDR3 spans 15 residues. The CDR3 DNA reads as TGTGCCACACAATTAGGAGGATATAGCAATCAGCCCCAGCATTTT. The encoded protein is CATQLGGYSNQPQHF.